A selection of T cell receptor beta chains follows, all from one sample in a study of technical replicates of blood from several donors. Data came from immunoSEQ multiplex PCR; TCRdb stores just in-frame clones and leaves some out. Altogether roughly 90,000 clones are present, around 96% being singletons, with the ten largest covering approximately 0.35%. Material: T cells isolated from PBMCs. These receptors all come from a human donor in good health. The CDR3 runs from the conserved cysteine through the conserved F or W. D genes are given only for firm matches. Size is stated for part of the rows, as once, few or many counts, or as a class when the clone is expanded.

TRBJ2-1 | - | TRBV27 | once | CASSYGGRDNEQFF | TGTGCCAGCAGTTACGGGGGGCGTGACAATGAGCAGTTCTTC
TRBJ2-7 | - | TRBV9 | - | CASSVAGVAYEQYF | TGTGCCAGCAGCGTAGCAGGGGTGGCCTACGAGCAGTACTTC
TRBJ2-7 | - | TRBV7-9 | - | CASSRSYEQYF | TGTGCCAGCAGCCGCTCCTACGAGCAGTACTTC
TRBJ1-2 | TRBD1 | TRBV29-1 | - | CSGTGADGYTF | TGCAGCGGGACAGGGGCGGATGGCTACACCTTC
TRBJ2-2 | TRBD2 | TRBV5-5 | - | CASSTGLAGVGDTGELFF | TGTGCCAGCAGCACGGGACTAGCGGGAGTCGGGGACACCGGGGAGCTGTTTTTT
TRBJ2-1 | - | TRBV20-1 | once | CGLGSYNEQFF | TGCGGACTGGGCTCCTACAATGAGCAGTTCTTC
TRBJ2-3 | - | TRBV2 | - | CASLKDTQYF | TGTGCCTCTCTTAAAGATACGCAGTATTTT
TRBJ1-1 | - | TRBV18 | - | CASSYGVEAFF | TGTGCCAGCTCATATGGAGTTGAAGCTTTCTTT
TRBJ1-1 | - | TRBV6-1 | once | CASSRRTEKNTEAFF | TGTGCCAGCAGTAGACGGACAGAAAAGAACACTGAAGCTTTCTTT
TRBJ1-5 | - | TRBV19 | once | CASSRRDNQPQHF | TGTGCCAGTAGTAGACGGGACAATCAGCCCCAGCATTTT
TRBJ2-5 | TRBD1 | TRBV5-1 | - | CASAGTGGGETQYF | TGCGCCAGTGCCGGGACAGGGGGCGGAGAGACCCAGTACTTC
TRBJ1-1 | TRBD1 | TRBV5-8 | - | CASSYRGFNTEAFF | TGTGCCAGCAGCTACAGGGGTTTCAACACTGAAGCTTTCTTT
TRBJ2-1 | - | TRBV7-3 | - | CASSLSGVSYNEQFF | TGTGCCAGCAGCTTAAGCGGGGTGTCCTACAATGAGCAGTTCTTC
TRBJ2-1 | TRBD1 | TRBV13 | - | CASSRRDRGFNEQFF | TGTGCCAGCAGCCGACGGGACAGGGGTTTTAATGAGCAGTTCTTC
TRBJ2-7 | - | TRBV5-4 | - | CASSGKGYRSYEQYF | TGTGCCAGCAGCGGGAAGGGTTACAGGTCCTACGAGCAGTACTTC
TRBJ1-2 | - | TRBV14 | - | CASSPTAFYGYTF | TGTGCCAGCAGCCCCACAGCCTTTTATGGCTACACCTTC
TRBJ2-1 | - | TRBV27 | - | CASSQEGGLPHEQFF | TGTGCCAGCAGTCAAGAGGGGGGGCTCCCCCATGAGCAGTTCTTC
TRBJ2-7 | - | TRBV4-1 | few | CASSQGLANNEQYF | TGCGCCAGCAGCCAAGGTCTAGCGAATAACGAGCAGTACTTC
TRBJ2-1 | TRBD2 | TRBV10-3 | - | CAISETTGDSGSYNEQFF | TGTGCCATCAGTGAAACTACGGGAGATAGCGGGAGCTACAATGAGCAGTTCTTC
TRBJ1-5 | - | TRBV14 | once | CASSQGLRNSNQPQHF | TGTGCCAGCAGCCAAGGGTTGAGAAATAGCAATCAGCCCCAGCATTTT
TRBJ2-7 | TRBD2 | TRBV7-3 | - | CASSLLAGSYEQYF | TGTGCCAGCAGCTTACTAGCGGGATCCTACGAGCAGTACTTC
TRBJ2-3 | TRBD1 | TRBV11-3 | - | CASIDDREDTQYF | TGTGCCAGCATCGACGACAGGGAAGATACGCAGTATTTT
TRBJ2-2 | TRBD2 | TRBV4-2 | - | CASSQGQAGDFANTGELFF | TGTGCCAGCAGCCAAGGCCAAGCGGGAGACTTCGCGAACACCGGGGAGCTGTTTTTT
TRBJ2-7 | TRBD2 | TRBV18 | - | CASSLTSGRTYEQYF | TGTGCCAGCTCCCTCACTAGCGGGAGAACCTACGAGCAGTACTTC
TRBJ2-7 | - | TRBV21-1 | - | CASIGQGRNEQYF | TGTGCCAGCATAGGACAGGGGAGAAACGAGCAGTACTTC
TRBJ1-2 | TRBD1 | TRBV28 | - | CASSLWNTGQGAGGYTF | TGTGCCAGCAGTTTATGGAATACGGGACAGGGGGCAGGTGGCTACACCTTC
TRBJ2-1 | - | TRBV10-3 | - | CATSVRGGDEQFF | TGTGCCACGAGCGTGCGAGGGGGGGATGAGCAGTTCTTC
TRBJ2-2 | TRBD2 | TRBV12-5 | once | CASGRRGRGGELFF | TGTGCTAGTGGTCGACGCGGGAGGGGCGGGGAGCTGTTTTTT
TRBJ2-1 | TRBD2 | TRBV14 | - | CASSQAGGYNEQFF | TGTGCCAGCAGCCAAGCGGGAGGCTACAATGAGCAGTTCTTC
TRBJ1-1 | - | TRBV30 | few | CAWRDGRLGGDTEAFF | TGTGCCTGGAGAGACGGCCGATTGGGGGGAGACACTGAAGCTTTCTTT
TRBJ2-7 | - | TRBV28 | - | CASSTISGAEYF | TGTGCCAGCAGTACTATTTCCGGCGCGGAGTACTTC
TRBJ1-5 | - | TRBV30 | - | CAWSAGVNSNQPQHF | TGTGCCTGGAGTGCAGGTGTTAATAGCAATCAGCCCCAGCATTTT